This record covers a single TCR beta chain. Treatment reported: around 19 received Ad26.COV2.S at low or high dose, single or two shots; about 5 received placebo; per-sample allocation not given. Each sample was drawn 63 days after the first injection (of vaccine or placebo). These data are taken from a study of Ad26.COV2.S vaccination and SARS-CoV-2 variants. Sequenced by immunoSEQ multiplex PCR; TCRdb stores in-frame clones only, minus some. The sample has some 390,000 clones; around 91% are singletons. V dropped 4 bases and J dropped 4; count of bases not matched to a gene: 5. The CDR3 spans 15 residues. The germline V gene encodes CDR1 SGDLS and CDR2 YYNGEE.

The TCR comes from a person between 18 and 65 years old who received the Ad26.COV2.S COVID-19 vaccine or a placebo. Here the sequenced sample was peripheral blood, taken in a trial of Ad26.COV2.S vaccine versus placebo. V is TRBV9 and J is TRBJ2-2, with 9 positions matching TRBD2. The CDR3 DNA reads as TGTGCCAGCAGCATTAGCGGGAGAGGCACCGGGGAGCTGTTTTTT. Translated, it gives CASSISGRGTGELFF.